This entry is about one T cell receptor (beta chain). TCRdb's copy holds only in-frame clones and misses some; the assay was immunoSEQ multiplex PCR. The profile covers hundreds of thousands of clones, with around 92% appearing a single time and about 1.5% taken by the ten largest. Indicated treatment: about 20 received Ad26.COV2.S at low or high dose, single or two shots; 5 received placebo; per-sample allocation not given. At day 63 after the first vaccine or placebo injection, samples were drawn. Losses at the gene ends were 7 bases for V and 3 bases for J; bases not matched to a gene: 0. The germline V gene has CDR1 KGHDR and CDR2 SFDVKD. The CDR3 runs 12 residues. These data originate in a study of Ad26.COV2.S vaccination and SARS-CoV-2 variants. The overall study: Ad26.COV2.S shots went into the muscle once or twice, 56 days apart.

The rearrangement links TRBV24-1 to TRBJ2-3; 7 bases are a match to TRBD1. Sequencing was performed on peripheral blood, taken in a trial of Ad26.COV2.S vaccine versus placebo. This clonotype was obtained from a person between 18 and 65 years old who received the Ad26.COV2.S COVID-19 vaccine or a placebo. The CDR3 region is CATRDRTDTQYF. The CDR3 nucleotides are TGTGCCACCAGGGACAGGACAGATACGCAGTATTTT.